This TCR beta chain emerged from a study of blood T cells in healthy people across ages (dated by TCRdb to about 2015). Broadly, across the study: In model experiments, template switching captured about one uniquely barcoded TCR beta cDNA molecule for every two T cells. The donors were split into four age groups: young (average 16 years), middle-aged (roughly 42), aged (around 67) and long-lived (roughly 77). The study measured age-related changes in TCR beta repertoire diversity using deep sequencing normalized with unique cDNA molecular identifiers. Using the same blood draw, the study looked at two additional independent replicas of 1 million unique cDNA reads for two donors, one aged 18 to 29 and the other aged 80 or older. To avoid experimental bias, donors of different ages were randomly spread across the sequencing lanes. Study-wide conclusions, independent of this receptor: Because donor CMV infection status was unknown, age-related changes in expanded clonotypes were potentially confounded. There was a strong correlation between observed TCR beta diversity and the percentage of naive T cells measured by flow cytometry. Estimates of total diversity from one million sequenced T cells were regarded as lower bounds and underestimates. Since profiling was done on bulk unsorted PBMCs, naive and antigen-experienced compartments could not be conclusively compared. Observed TCR beta diversity per million T cells fell roughly linearly with age, and a significant reduction was already apparent by age approximately 40. Compared with the aged group, more naive CD4+ T cells, fewer expanded clones and increased TCR diversity were shown by the long-lived group, suggesting age selection.

Library creation used 5' RACE. A second PCR of roughly 7 to 11 cycles was performed with a sample-barcoded 5' primer and a J-beta primer mix. A unique molecular identifier was introduced onto each TCR beta cDNA molecule by a template-switch 5' adaptor carrying 12 random nucleotides. At least 3 million CDR3-containing paired-end reads were obtained from each sample. All of the RNA was converted into first-strand cDNA using the Mint cDNA synthesis kit, with a TRBC-specific oligonucleotide serving as the primer. Following uracil-DNA glycosylase treatment, a first 18-cycle PCR with universal primers M1SS and BC2_uni_R was performed on all cDNA. The study's own analysis went as follows. Normalization of each sample was performed by random selection of 1 million high-quality reads, each carrying a distinct molecular identifier. Reads sharing molecular identifiers were discarded rather than binned into consensus sequences. CDR3 identification, clonotype clustering and error correction used MiTCR with a Q25 quality threshold and the strictest error-elimination algorithm. A nonparametric unseen species model with Euler transformation was used to estimate lower-bound total TCR beta diversity. The public reads were quality trimmed at Q25 with fastp and then assembled into clones with MiXCR by TCRdb, keeping productive beta chains. Identical CDR3 protein sequences are pooled into one entry, listed with their most common genes and DNA. It is TCRdb's table, rather than the study itself, that gives the V and J calls and clone size. The sample records 1.8 million or so distinct CDR3 sequences, about two fifths of which are singletons. About 21% of the sample lies in the top ten.

The CDR1 and CDR2 encoded by the germline V gene (reference sequence) are MNHNY and SVGAGI. V and J are truncated by 6 bases and 10 bases respectively, leaving an intervening sequence of 22 bases. The CDR3 covers 16 residues, taking in both the cysteine and the phenylalanine. The read is trimmed to its CDR3 DNA, 48 bases read in frame from base 1. The donors were a few dozen Caucasian individuals from Russia, aged 6 to 90 years, who were systemically healthy. Each donor gave around 9 milliliters of peripheral blood, collected into EDTA-treated Vacutainer tubes. Ficoll-Paque density-gradient centrifugation was used to isolate PBMCs, with at least 6.5 million per sample. Total RNA was extracted from PBMCs with Trizol reagent, with at least 5 micrograms obtained per sample. The percentages of naive CD45RAhigh/CD27high T cells were determined by flow cytometry on a PBMC aliquot from every donor. Points on this clonotype: This clone's antigen is unknown. No base-level quality is on record; no much larger clone is a single base apart.

The rearranged chain carries TRBV6-6 and TRBJ1-6; matching of 5 bases hints at TRBD1 as the D gene. The origin of this receptor is a human donor in good health. The sequenced material came from blood. This receptor has the CDR3 CASRPEPGPTGSPLHF. In nucleotide form, the sequence is TGTGCCAGCAGACCCGAACCGGGACCCACCGGATCACCCCTCCACTTT.